One and the same sample provided the 21 T cell receptor beta chains below, sequenced in a study of T cell responses to AZD1222 COVID-19 vaccine. The protocol was immunoSEQ multiplex PCR, while the TCRdb copy is restricted to in-frame clones and leaves out a portion. Of over 50,000 clones in the sample, 89% were seen once. The sample in question was peripheral blood, obtained 28 days after the second AZD1222 dose. The receptors stem from an adult who received the AZD1222 COVID-19 vaccine.

This clone was observed a single time. The J gene is TRBJ1-2, the V gene TRBV6-1, with 7 bases identical to TRBD1. Per the germline V gene, CDR1 is MNHNS and CDR2 is SASEGT. The CDR3 spans 13 residues. Trimming removed 3 bases from V and 5 bases from J; junction bases left unmatched: 3. The CDR3 loop is CASSETGKYGYTF. CDR3 nucleotides: TGTGCCAGCAGTGAGACAGGGAAATATGGCTACACCTTC.

The V gene is TRBV7-6, the J gene TRBJ1-3; a weak D match, TRBD1 (6 bases). The CDR3 is made up of 16 amino acids. V lost 5 bases to trimming and J lost 0 bases, with 14 bases between them. CDR1 SGHVS and CDR2 FNYEAQ come from the germline V gene. CDR3 DNA: TGTGCCAGCAGCGTAAGACAGGCGAGCTCTGGAAACACCATATATTTT. As protein: CASSVRQASSGNTIYF. The full variable domain, rest sourced from reference TRBV7-6 and TRBJ1-3, is GAGVSQSPRYKVTKRGQDVALRCDPISGHVSLYWYRQALGQGPEFLTYFNYEAQQDKSGLPNDRFSAERPEGSISTLTIQRTEQRDSAMYRCASSVRQASSGNTIYFGEGSWLTVV.

V usage is TRBV6-6 and J usage is TRBJ1-6; a possible D gene is TRBD1 (5 bases). The CDR3 spans 11 residues. Germline assignment: CDR1 MNHNY and CDR2 SVGAGI (reference sequence). Between the trimmed V and J ends, which lost 6 bases and 11 bases, there was a span of 8 bases. CDR3: CASRDSAPLHF. Written as DNA, the CDR3 is TGTGCCAGCAGAGACAGCGCACCCCTCCACTTT.

The chain employs TRBV7-8 and TRBJ2-3; 12 nucleotides align to TRBD1. J was trimmed by 3 bases and V by 8 bases; bases with no gene match: 21. CDR1 and CDR2 (germline): SGHVS, FQNEAQ. The length of the CDR3 is 20 residues. CDR3 protein: CASPPGGGQGARIPTDTQYF. CDR3 in DNA: TGTGCCAGCCCCCCAGGAGGGGGACAGGGGGCGCGGATCCCTACAGATACGCAGTATTTT.

The rearrangement joins TRBV2 to TRBJ2-7; D may be TRBD1 (8 bases). The CDR3 is made up of 15 amino acids. Trimming left V 7 bases short and J 6 bases short, with 22 bases between. Germline assignment: CDR1 SNHLY and CDR2 FYNNEI. This chain's CDR3 is CASTPSGAGGSEQYF. CDR3 in DNA: TGTGCCAGCACCCCAAGCGGGGCAGGGGGCTCCGAGCAGTACTTC.

V gene TRBV7-9 combines with J gene TRBJ2-7; 15 bases are a match to TRBD2. After removal of 2 bases from V and 6 bases from J, the junction contained 11 bases not matched to a gene. Germline-derived CDR1 and CDR2 are SEHNR and FQNEAQ (reference sequence). The CDR3 loop spans 18 amino acids. The CDR3 coding sequence is TGTGCCAGCAGCTTATTGCCTGGACTAGCGGGAGGGCGACCCGAGCAGTACTTC. This sequence encodes CASSLLPGLAGGRPEQYF.

J is TRBJ2-7 and V is TRBV7-2; 7 bases agree with TRBD1. This CDR3 comprises 14 residues. J lost 6 bases, V lost 1 base, and 6 bases had no gene match. Germline CDR1 and CDR2: SGHTA and FQGNSA. CDR3 nucleotides: TGTGCCAGCAGCTTAGGACAGGGCAGGGGCGAGCAGTACTTC. The encoded protein is CASSLGQGRGEQYF. Full variable domain (outside the CDR3, taken from reference TRBV7-2 and TRBJ2-7): GAGVSQSPSNKVTEKGKDVELRCDPISGHTALYWYRQSLGQGLEFLIYFQGNSAPDKSGLPSDRFSAERTGGSVSTLTIQRTQQEDSAVYLCASSLGQGRGEQYFGPGTRLTVT.

J is TRBJ2-7 and V is TRBV13; D remains unclear. CDR3 length equals 13 residues. Germline V CDR1 and CDR2: PRHDT, FYEKMQ (reference sequence). Trimming stripped 2 bases from V and 2 bases from J, with 7 bases between. The CDR3 DNA is TGTGCCAGCAGCTTAAAAAGAGCCTACGAGCAGTACTTC. This encodes CASSLKRAYEQYF.

The V gene is TRBV3-1 (or the pseudogene TRBV3-2), the J gene TRBJ1-5; 7 nucleotides agree with TRBD1. This CDR3 is 14 amino acids long. Germline CDR1 and CDR2: LGHDT and YNNKEL (reference sequence). V dropped 4 bases and J dropped 3; count of bases not matched to a gene: 3. The CDR3 DNA follows: TGTGCCAGCAGCCTGGGACAGATCAATCAGCCCCAGCATTTT. As protein: CASSLGQINQPQHF.

The chain employs TRBV2 and TRBJ2-5; D unclear. Germline values: CDR1 SNHLY, CDR2 FYNNEI. The CDR3 is 14 residues long. Trimming cost V 3 bases and J 2 bases, with 10 bases left between them. The DNA of the CDR3 is TGTGCCAGCAGTGATTTAGGTCGGCAAGAGACCCAGTACTTC. Its translation: CASSDLGRQETQYF.

Regarding this clone: A much larger clone lies a single base off, so this may be a read error. The CDR3 spells CASSPNLGEIQELFF. In nucleotides, the CDR3 is TGTGCCAGCAGTCCTAACCTCGGGGAGATCCAGGAGCTGTTTTTT. The chain has TRBV2 and TRBJ2-2; D is possibly TRBD2 (5 bases). The germline V gene has CDR1 SNHLY and CDR2 FYNNEI. Deletions cut 5 bases from V and 10 bases from J, with 20 bases between. This CDR3 is 15 amino acids long.

The gene calls are TRBV11-1 and TRBJ2-7; TRBD2 agrees at 12 bases. The ends lost 8 bases at V and 3 bases at J; junction bases unmatched: 8. The CDR3 spans 15 residues. The germline gives CDR1 SGHAT, CDR2 FQDESV (reference sequence). In DNA form, the CDR3 reads TGTGCCAGCCACCCGGGACTAGCGGGTTACTACGAGCAGTACTTC. Translation: CASHPGLAGYYEQYF.

This chain joins TRBV5-1 and TRBJ2-1; D possibly uses TRBD1 or TRBD2 (5 bases each). Germline loops: CDR1 SGHRS, CDR2 YFSETQ. Between the trimmed V and J ends, which lost 4 bases and 0 bases, there was a span of 11 bases. This CDR3 comprises 15 residues. The CDR3 reads CASSPEGSSYNEQFF. CDR3 DNA sequence: TGCGCCAGCAGCCCTGAGGGGAGCTCCTACAATGAGCAGTTCTTC.

The chain couples TRBV5-1 to TRBJ1-1, with 8 bases fitting TRBD1. V lost 4 bases to trimming and J lost 4 bases; unmatched junction nucleotides: 9. The CDR3 has 15 amino acids. Germline assignment: CDR1 SGHRS and CDR2 YFSETQ. DNA of the CDR3: TGCGCCAGCAGCGGACAGACAGGGGAGGGCACTGAAGCTTTCTTT. This gives the protein CASSGQTGEGTEAFF.

This chain links TRBV19 with TRBJ2-1; D tentatively reads TRBD1 or TRBD2 (6 bases each). Trimming removed 6 bases at V and 0 bases at J, with 24 bases between. The germline gives CDR1 LNHDA, CDR2 SQIVND (reference sequence). The CDR3 is 19 amino acids. CDR3 nucleotide sequence: TGTGCCAGTAGGCACGCGGGACAAAACCCAAGTAGCTCCTACAATGAGCAGTTCTTC. It codes for CASRHAGQNPSSSYNEQFF.

The count of this clone is one. The DNA for the CDR3 is TGTGCCAGCAGCCAATTCGGCAGAAACTATGGCTACACCTTC. Residues: CASSQFGRNYGYTF. J is TRBJ1-2 and V is TRBV14; D gene ambiguous. V was shortened by 2 bases and J by 2 bases, with 9 bases between the two germline ends. The CDR3 sequence is 14 residues long. The germline CDR1 and CDR2 sequences are SGHDN and FVKESK.

V is TRBV5-8 and J is TRBJ2-3; D is ambiguous. The germline gives CDR1 SGHTS, CDR2 YDEGEE. This CDR3 comprises 14 residues. The CDR3 here is CDIQLVRGTDTQYF. The CDR3 nucleotides are TGTGACATACAGCTTGTAAGGGGCACAGATACGCAGTATTTT.

The gene calls are TRBV18 and TRBJ2-5; D call uncertain. The CDR3 covers 13 residues. Trimming pared 2 bases from V and 5 bases from J, leaving 9 bases between. The germline V gene encodes CDR1 KGHSH and CDR2 LQKENI. Written as DNA, the CDR3 is TGTGCCAGCTCACCAGCGGAGTCTGAGACCCAGTACTTC. Translating gives CASSPAESETQYF. Complete variable domain (other parts from reference TRBV18 and TRBJ2-5): NAGVMQNPRHLVRRRGQEARLRCSPMKGHSHVYWYRQLPEEGLKFMVYLQKENIIDESGMPKERFSAEFPKEGPSILRIQQVVRGDSAAYFCASSPAESETQYFGPGTRLLVL.

The chain employs TRBV5-1 and TRBJ2-1; weak D call: TRBD1 (6 bases). The V gene's germline CDR1 is SGHRS and CDR2 YFSETQ. Trimming pared 3 bases from V and 2 bases from J, leaving 15 bases between. This CDR3 is built from 16 residues. The CDR3 DNA sequence: TGCGCCAGCAGCTACTACCCAGGGACACCCTACAATGAGCAGTTCTTC. This codes for CASSYYPGTPYNEQFF.

The gene calls are TRBV21-1 and TRBJ2-7. TRBV21-1 is termed a pseudogene. The CDR3 is 14 residues long. This CDR3 reads CASSSKGSSYEQYF. For the CDR3, the DNA is TGTGCCAGCAGCTCGAAGGGGAGCTCCTACGAGCAGTACTTC.

This clone was detected only once. The chain recombines TRBV12-3 or TRBV12-4 with TRBJ1-5; D is undetermined. The CDR3 consists of 13 residues. V was clipped by 2 bases and J by 7 bases, with 9 bases between them. The CDR3 DNA follows: TGTGCCAGCAGTTTAATACGAGAACAGCCCCAGCATTTT. Translation: CASSLIREQPQHF.